The 16 T cell receptor beta chains below were found in one sample sequenced in a study of control samples from healthy donors and cancer patients. Produced via immunoSEQ multiplex PCR; TCRdb's table is partial and in-frame only. This table has 95,000 to 150,000 clones, less than 90% appearing once. The sequencing sample was made of blood. Source of these receptors: a young man in good health.

The V call is TRBV5-1, the J call TRBJ2-1; 7 nucleotides line up with TRBD1. The germline V gene encodes CDR1 SGHRS and CDR2 YFSETQ. V dropped 5 bases and J dropped 4; count of bases not matched to a gene: 6. The CDR3 spans 14 residues. The CDR3 DNA follows: TGCGCCAGCAGACCAGGGGGACCATACAATGAGCAGTTCTTC. It yields the protein CASRPGGPYNEQFF.

Of note for this clone: At one end the junction does not follow the germline gene, possibly because of a read error. The chain recombines TRBV10-3 with TRBJ1-1, with 8 bases that match TRBD1. In germline, CDR1 is ENHRY, CDR2 SYGVKD. The CDR3 sequence is 14 residues long. Here the CDR3 reads CAVSTGQDSTEAFF. CDR3 DNA: TGTGCCGTCAGTACGGGACAGGATAGCACTGAAGCTTTCTTT.

This sequence joins TRBV5-6 and TRBJ1-6, with a weak D call TRBD1 (6 bases). Germline CDR1 SGHDT, CDR2 YYEEEE. Deletions cut 4 bases from V and 7 bases from J, with 18 bases between. This CDR3 has 16 amino acids. For the CDR3, the DNA is TGTGCCAGCAGCCCCATCCCGACAGGCAGAAATTCACCCCTCCACTTT. This codes for CASSPIPTGRNSPLHF.

This clone was counted only a few times. The rearrangement joins TRBV7-2 to TRBJ1-6; no firm D call. Germline-derived CDR1 and CDR2 are SGHTA and FQGNSA. V dropped 5 bases and J dropped 3 bases, with 14 bases sitting between them. CDR3 length: 16 residues. CDR3 sequence: CASSRIGGLYNSPLHF. The CDR3, as DNA: TGTGCCAGCAGCCGCATAGGAGGACTCTATAATTCACCCCTCCACTTT.

The chain carries TRBV12-3 or TRBV12-4 and TRBJ1-2; perhaps TRBD1 as D (5 bases). The CDR3 spans 12 residues. V was shortened by 5 bases and J by 10 bases, with 14 bases between the two germline ends. CDR3 nucleotides: TGTGCCAGCAGTGCCGGGGGGGGACTCTACACCTTC. This translates into CASSAGGGLYTF.

The rearrangement links TRBV9 to TRBJ2-7; no clear D gene. The CDR3 length is 17 residues. CDR1 and CDR2 from the germline V gene are SGDLS and YYNGEE. V lost 5 bases, J lost 5 bases, and 26 bases lay in between. In DNA form, the CDR3 reads TGTGCCAGCAGTCCCCCAGCCTCTTCGGGCAAGAACCACGAGCAGTACTTC. Its translation: CASSPPASSGKNHEQYF.

The rearrangement links TRBV25-1 to TRBJ2-7; 12 bases agree with TRBD2. The CDR3 covers 16 residues. Germline loops: CDR1 MGHDK, CDR2 SYGVNS. After removal of 3 bases from V and 3 bases from J, the junction contained 6 bases not matched to a gene. CDR3 in DNA: TGTGCCAGCAGTGAGCCTACTAGCGGGAGGCTCTACGAGCAGTACTTC. Translating it yields CASSEPTSGRLYEQYF.

This chain joins TRBV5-8 and TRBJ1-2; the D is unclear. Germline CDR1 SGHTS, CDR2 YDEGEE. V was trimmed by 0 bases and J by 0 bases, leaving 12 bases between them. This CDR3 region has 16 residues. Written as DNA, the CDR3 is TGTGCCAGCAGCTTGGCGGCAGTCGGTGCTAACTATGGCTACACCTTC. Translated, it gives CASSLAAVGANYGYTF.

The chain joins TRBV28 to TRBJ2-4; 10 positions agree with TRBD2. Germline V gene sequence: CDR1 MDHEN, CDR2 SYDVKM. The CDR3 is made up of 19 amino acids. The trim removed 1 base at V and 1 base at J, leaving 10 bases unmatched. The CDR3 DNA is TGTGCCAGCAGTTTATTGGGTCTAGCGGGAGTTCGTGCCAAAAACATTCAGTACTTC. The encoded protein is CASSLLGLAGVRAKNIQYF.

The chain is built from TRBV2 and TRBJ1-3; TRBD1 is a possible D gene (6 bases). The germline V gene has CDR1 SNHLY and CDR2 FYNNEI. V gave up 4 bases and J gave up 0 bases, with 19 bases separating them. The CDR3 runs 18 residues. The CDR3 DNA reads TGTGCCAGCAGTGTGGGACAACTAAGGGGTTTCTCTGGAAACACCATATATTTT. It codes for CASSVGQLRGFSGNTIYF. Full variable domain (missing parts from reference TRBV2 and TRBJ1-3): EPEVTQTPSHQVTQMGQEVILRCVPISNHLYFYWYRQILGQKVEFLVSFYNNEISEKSEIFDDQFSVERPDGSNFTLKIRSTKLEDSAMYFCASSVGQLRGFSGNTIYFGEGSWLTVV.

The CDR3 loop is CASSQVGQGGRGNQPQHF. The DNA of the CDR3 is TGCGCCAGCAGCCAAGTAGGACAGGGGGGCAGGGGCAATCAGCCCCAGCATTTT. The rearrangement links TRBV4-3 to TRBJ1-5; 10 bases agree with TRBD1. Germline V gives CDR1 LGHNA, CDR2 YSLEER. This CDR3 spans 18 amino acids. Trimming at V came to 1 base and at J to 2 bases, leaving 8 bases not matched to a gene.

The V gene is TRBV28, the J gene TRBJ1-2, with D perhaps TRBD1 (5 bases). Trimming removed 4 bases at V and 14 bases at J, with 23 bases between. Germline loops: CDR1 MDHEN, CDR2 SYDVKM. The CDR3 runs to 14 residues. CDR3 DNA: TGTGCCAGCAGTTCAGGGCCCCGGGACGGGGGTCATACCTTC. Encoded protein: CASSSGPRDGGHTF.

Concerning this clone: Sequence at one end of the junction differs from germline and may be a read error. The rearrangement uses TRBV15 and TRBJ1-1, with 7 bases lining up with TRBD1. Germline assignment: CDR1 LNHNV and CDR2 YYDKDF (reference sequence). This CDR3 is built from 14 residues. CDR3 protein: CATSRETGRHPSHF. CDR3 in DNA: TGTGCCACCAGCAGGGAGACAGGGAGGCACCCATCTCACTTT.

In DNA, the CDR3 is TGCGCCAGCAGCTTGACAGCGACCTCGGGGTCCTACGAGCAGTACTTC. Translation: CASSLTATSGSYEQYF. This sequence joins TRBV5-1 and TRBJ2-7; possibly TRBD2 for D (5 bases). The germline V and J ends were trimmed by 1 base and 1 base, with 15 bases remaining between them. Per germline, CDR1 SGHRS and CDR2 YFSETQ. This CDR3 is built from 16 residues.

The chain employs TRBV21-1 and TRBJ1-2. TRBV21-1 is described as a pseudogene. This CDR3 contains 16 residues. The CDR3 region is CASSKVSHPRWYGYTF. The CDR3 DNA sequence: TGTGCCAGCAGCAAGGTAAGTCACCCTCGGTGGTATGGCTACACCTTC.

The chain recombines TRBV6-4 with TRBJ2-7; possibly TRBD2 for D (6 bases). CDR3 size: 15 residues. Trimming stripped 2 bases from V and 7 bases from J, with 18 bases between. Germline V lookup: CDR1 MRHNA, CDR2 SNTAGT. CDR3 protein: CASSDITSLDGEQYF. The CDR3 DNA reads TGTGCCAGCAGTGACATAACTAGCCTAGACGGGGAGCAGTACTTC.